The T cell receptor (beta chain) described here comes from a study of immune evolution from preneoplasia to lung adenocarcinoma. This CDR3 has 12 amino acids. Trimming cost V 6 bases and J 5 bases, with 13 bases left between them. Germline V lookup: CDR1 SQVTM, CDR2 ANQGSEA. Between the mid-2010s and the late 2010s, patients underwent resection in Japan or China. Only in-frame clones appear in the TCRdb table, and some are missing; sequencing was by immunoSEQ multiplex PCR. The table includes 20,000 to 25,000 clones, 75% detected once. This clonotype was obtained from a person aged 55 to 70 with lung adenocarcinoma. Input material: FFPE invasive lung adenocarcinoma tissue. The V call is TRBV29-1, the J call TRBJ2-5, with D unresolved. CDR3 coding DNA: TGCAGCGTCTGTAAGATCGGGGAGACCCAGTACTTC. It encodes CSVCKIGETQYF. The full variable domain, rest sourced from reference TRBV29-1 and TRBJ2-5, is SAVISQKPSRDICQRGTSLTIQCQVDSQVTMMFWYRQQPGQSLTLIATANQGSEATYESGFVIDKFPISRPNLTFSTLTVSNMSPEDSSIYLCSVCKIGETQYFGPGTRLLVL.